This T cell receptor beta chain was obtained from a study of human T cells and chemical hapten exposure. This clonotype turned up a few times. From whole blood left unfractionated, total RNA was extracted. J gave up 2 bases and V 5 bases, and 7 bases lay outside the gene matches. Looked up from germline, CDR1 is MDHEN and CDR2 is SYDVKM. This CDR3 region has 15 residues. The library gave individual cDNA molecules unique molecular identifiers. TCRdb ran MiXCR on the 5' RACE reads and lists one entry per CDR3 protein. The sample lists 100,000 to 120,000 distinct CDR3 sequences; 15% to 20% were seen once.

The origin of this receptor is a human donor in good health. The genes are TRBV28 and TRBJ2-5; TRBD2 agrees at 8 bases. CDR3 residues: CASSPGTRRQETQYF. The CDR3 DNA reads as TGTGCCAGCAGTCCCGGGACTAGGAGGCAAGAGACCCAGTACTTC.